This T cell receptor (beta chain) was identified during a study of blood T cell repertoires in COVID-19. Overall study: Samples of COVID-19 (acute and convalescent) were obtained from the United States, Italy and Spain. T cells, B-cell-depleted T cells, or PBMCs supplied cDNA or gDNA.

As handled by the study authors: For nucleated cells, counts were estimated from reference gene primer amplification. The repertoire was sequenced with immunoSEQ multiplex PCR; TCRdb's copy has only in-frame clones and lacks some. From that table come the V and J calls and clone size; the DNA was used to work out D and trimming. The sample has about 170,000 clones, approximately 85% seen once. The count of this clone is one. Trimming shortened V by 6 bases and J by 5 bases, and 11 bases separated the two germline ends. This CDR3 comprises 13 residues. Germline CDR1 is LNHDA and CDR2 is SQIVND (reference sequence).

The chain recombines TRBV19 with TRBJ1-5; D perhaps matches TRBD1 (5 bases). Sequencing was performed on peripheral blood. The receptor's source is a man aged 55 to 70 who had recovered from COVID-19. CDR3: CASSPDRDQPQHF. The CDR3 bases are TGTGCCAGTAGCCCCGACAGAGATCAGCCCCAGCATTTT.